Presented here are 10 T cell receptor beta chains from one specimen sequenced in a study of blood T cell repertoires in COVID-19 (TCRdb year 2020). Libraries were prepared through the immunoSEQ multiplex PCR assay. Not all clones reach the TCRdb copy of this immuneACCESS table, which keeps in-frame sequences only. Checked studies attribute under half of the gap to unresolved V genes and leave the rest unexplained. Present in this sample are 100,000 to 130,000 clones, about 80% of which were seen just once. The ten largest clonotypes hold about 3.8% of the sample. Sequencing was performed on peripheral blood. These receptors originate from a woman between 70 and 85 years old with acute or convalescent COVID-19.

This chain joins TRBV5-1 and TRBJ2-3, with 10 bases aligning to TRBD2. The trim removed 6 bases at V and 2 bases at J, leaving 3 bases unmatched. Per the germline V gene, CDR1 is SGHRS and CDR2 is YFSETQ. The CDR3 sequence is 14 residues long. CDR3 sequence: CASNSGGATDTQYF. CDR3 DNA: TGCGCCAGCAACAGCGGGGGGGCCACAGATACGCAGTATTTT.

The rearrangement uses TRBV7-2 and TRBJ1-1; unclear D gene. This CDR3 is built from 15 residues. Trimming shortened V by 2 bases and J by 3 bases, and 13 bases separated the two germline ends. Germline values: CDR1 SGHTA, CDR2 FQGNSA. CDR3 in DNA: TGTGCCAGCAGCTTACGCGTCGTCGTTGACACTGAAGCTTTCTTT. This encodes CASSLRVVVDTEAFF. The full variable domain, its missing parts supplied by reference TRBV7-2 and TRBJ1-1, is GAGVSQSPSNKVTEKGKDVELRCDPISGHTALYWYRQSLGQGLEFLIYFQGNSAPDKSGLPSDRFSAERTGGSVSTLTIQRTQQEDSAVYLCASSLRVVVDTEAFFGQGTRLTVV.

The rearrangement joins TRBV7-3 to TRBJ1-1, with TRBD1 identical over 8 bases. There are 14 residues in the CDR3. CDR1 is SGHTA, CDR2 FQGTGA, per germline. Trimming cost V 2 bases and J 1 base; bases outside gene matches: 0. In nucleotides, the CDR3 is TGTGCCAGCAGCTTAGGACAGGGGAACACTGAAGCTTTCTTT. This encodes CASSLGQGNTEAFF.

The V call is TRBV6-5, the J call TRBJ2-1; D gene ambiguous. The germline CDR1 and CDR2 sequences are MNHEY and SVGAGI. CDR3 length: 13 amino acids. Between the trimmed V and J ends, which lost 6 bases and 8 bases, there was a span of 14 bases. The CDR3 DNA reads as TGTGCCAGCAGCCAAAGCCAAATCGATGAGCAGTTCTTC. Translating gives CASSQSQIDEQFF.

J is TRBJ1-2 and V is TRBV18, with 8 positions matching TRBD1. The CDR3 spans 15 residues. Germline V lookup: CDR1 KGHSH, CDR2 LQKENI. Germline trimming cut 3 bases from V and 3 bases from J; bases unmatched to any gene: 6. Here the CDR3 reads CASSPGTGGDYGYTF. CDR3 sequence (DNA): TGTGCCAGCTCACCGGGGACAGGAGGGGACTATGGCTACACCTTC.

This clone was seen more than once but under ten times. This chain links TRBV28 with TRBJ1-6; 8 positions match TRBD1. The CDR3 is 14 residues long. The junction had 7 bases not matched to a gene; V was cut back by 5 bases and J by 10 bases. Germline values: CDR1 MDHEN, CDR2 SYDVKM. CDR3 in amino acids: CASSGRGLGSPLHF. The CDR3 nucleotides are TGTGCCAGCAGTGGCAGGGGGCTGGGCTCACCCCTCCACTTT.

The chain has TRBV18 and TRBJ1-2, with D possibly matching TRBD1 (5 bases). The CDR3 has 13 residues. Trimming left V 2 bases short and J 8 bases short, with 12 bases between. Per germline, CDR1 KGHSH and CDR2 LQKENI. The chain's CDR3 is CASSPDSTVGYTF. The CDR3 region has the DNA TGTGCCAGCTCACCAGATTCGACAGTCGGCTACACCTTC.

The chain has TRBV18 and TRBJ2-3; 7 bases align to TRBD2. The junction had 13 bases not matched to a gene; V was cut back by 1 base and J by 0 bases. There are 19 residues in the CDR3. CDR1 is KGHSH and CDR2 is LQKENI in the germline V gene. The CDR3 loop is CASSPRPGGSASSTDTQYF. CDR3 in DNA: TGTGCCAGCTCACCACGGCCCGGGGGGTCAGCCTCTAGCACAGATACGCAGTATTTT. Full variable domain (remainder filled in from reference TRBV18 and TRBJ2-3): NAGVMQNPRHLVRRRGQEARLRCSPMKGHSHVYWYRQLPEEGLKFMVYLQKENIIDESGMPKERFSAEFPKEGPSILRIQQVVRGDSAAYFCASSPRPGGSASSTDTQYFGPGTRLTVL.

The chain joins TRBV6-5 to TRBJ1-1; tentatively, D is TRBD1 (6 bases). CDR1 MNHEY and CDR2 SVGAGI come from the germline V gene. The V and J ends lost 6 bases and 8 bases respectively, with 13 bases between them. This CDR3 has 12 amino acids. The CDR3 DNA follows: TGTGCCAGCAGAGTACAGGGATGGGAAGCTTTCTTT. It specifies CASRVQGWEAFF.

This clone was observed a single time. This sequence joins TRBV6-5 and TRBJ1-1; tentatively, D is TRBD1 (5 bases). CDR1 and CDR2 from the germline V gene are MNHEY and SVGAGI. This CDR3 has 14 residues. V shed 6 bases and J shed 3 bases, with 14 bases lying between them. The CDR3 DNA reads as TGTGCCAGCAGCCTCAGGAAGGGGTACACTGAAGCTTTCTTT. It specifies CASSLRKGYTEAFF.